The 5 T cell receptor beta chains in this list originate from one sample, sequenced in a study of T cell responses to AZD1222 COVID-19 vaccine. The protocol was immunoSEQ multiplex PCR, while the TCRdb copy is restricted to in-frame clones and leaves out a portion. The table has 130,000 to 150,000 clones, approximately 89% seen once. The sample here was peripheral blood, taken on day 0 of AZD1222 vaccination. The receptor source for this set is an adult in good health.

The V call is TRBV19, the J call TRBJ1-3; a possible D gene is TRBD1 (5 bases). The CDR3 has 16 residues. V was clipped by 0 bases and J by 2 bases, with 11 bases between them. CDR1 LNHDA and CDR2 SQIVND come from the germline V gene (reference sequence). The CDR3 sequence: CASSIDRGTPGNTIYF. CDR3 coding DNA: TGTGCCAGTAGTATAGATCGGGGGACTCCTGGAAACACCATATATTTT. The complete variable domain, with remaining parts taken from reference TRBV19 and TRBJ1-3, reads DGGITQSPKYLFRKEGQNVTLSCEQNLNHDAMYWYRQDPGQGLRLIYYSQIVNDFQKGDIAEGYSVSREKKESFPLTVTSAQKNPTAFYLCASSIDRGTPGNTIYFGEGSWLTVV.

The chain combines TRBV6-4 with TRBJ2-2, with D perhaps being TRBD1 or TRBD2 (6 bases each). The CDR3 has 14 residues. CDR1 is MRHNA, CDR2 SNTAGT, per germline. V lost 1 base and J lost 7, with 10 bases in between. CDR3 amino acids: CASSDLGGGGELFF. For the CDR3, the DNA is TGTGCCAGCAGTGACTTGGGGGGCGGCGGGGAGCTGTTTTTT.

This clone was observed once. V usage is TRBV3-1 (or the pseudogene TRBV3-2) and J usage is TRBJ2-7, with 11 bases lining up with TRBD2. Germline lookup yields CDR1 LGHDT and CDR2 YNNKEL (reference sequence). The CDR3 is 14 amino acids. V lost 1 base, J lost 7 bases, and 3 bases stayed unmatched. The CDR3 DNA follows: TGTGCCAGCAGCCAAGGGTGGACTAGCGGGGAGCAGTACTTC. It is translated as CASSQGWTSGEQYF.

In this sample, this clone turned up once. The chain recombines TRBV5-1 with TRBJ1-1; tentative D call: TRBD1 (6 bases). The CDR3 spans 15 residues. The V end lost 2 bases, the J end lost 7 bases, and 18 bases lay between the germline ends. Germline CDR1 reads SGHRS; CDR2 reads YFSETQ. The CDR3 spells CASSFGGSINFEAFF. The DNA for the CDR3 is TGCGCCAGCAGCTTCGGGGGCTCGATAAATTTTGAAGCTTTCTTT. The full variable domain, its missing parts supplied by reference TRBV5-1 and TRBJ1-1, is KAGVTQTPRYLIKTRGQQVTLSCSPISGHRSVSWYQQTPGQGLQFLFEYFSETQRNKGNFPGRFSGRQFSNSRSEMNVSTLELGDSALYLCASSFGGSINFEAFFGQGTRLTVV.

As DNA, the CDR3 is TGTGCCAGCTCCCCGGGGGGCGCGGGCAATCAGCCCCAGCATTTT. Encoded protein: CASSPGGAGNQPQHF. The chain employs TRBV4-2 and TRBJ1-5; D is perhaps TRBD1 (6 bases). The CDR3 loop spans 15 amino acids. Germline V gives CDR1 LGHNA, CDR2 YNFKEQ. The ends were cut back, 8 bases at V and 2 bases at J, with 16 bases in the middle.